This TCR beta chain was captured in a study of T cells in Graves' hyperthyroidism and ophthalmopathy. Study-wide results and caveats: Blood held most thyroid clonotypes expanded above 0.001 frequency.

As concerns this clonotype: Its cognate antigen is unknown.

It was RNA transcripts that yielded the amplified TCR beta CDR3 regions. The primer set for the first-round RT-PCR of the TCR CDR3 was HTBI. TCRdb passed the multiplex PCR reads through MiXCR, listing each CDR3 protein once. Here the sample spans 110,000 to 150,000 distinct CDR3 sequences, 22% being singletons. The CDR3 contains 15 residues. The germline V gene has CDR1 SGHRS and CDR2 YFSETQ. The trim removed 0 bases at V and 8 bases at J, leaving 5 bases unmatched. Diagnostic assessment was based on clinical symptoms, serum thyroxine and TRAb, thyroid ultrasound and orbital computed tomography. The study collected blood at first hyperthyroidism diagnosis, before any ophthalmopathy symptoms arose. This sample holds PBMCs from under 11 ml fresh peripheral blood.

Source material: blood. This sequence was found in a woman aged 45 to 65 with Graves' hyperthyroidism that later progressed to Graves' ophthalmopathy. The chain has TRBV5-1 and TRBJ2-1; 10 positions agree with TRBD2. DNA of the CDR3: TGCGCCAGCAGCTTGGTACAGCGGGAGGGCGATGAGCAGTTCTTC. Amino acids: CASSLVQREGDEQFF.